Listed here is a single T cell receptor (beta chain). No antigen is known for it. The data were obtained in a study of T cell responses to AZD1222 COVID-19 vaccine. Study-level information: Recipients boosted at about 4 weeks or about 12 weeks are pooled.

Produced via immunoSEQ multiplex PCR; TCRdb's table is partial and in-frame only. Of about 120,000 clones listed, 80% to 90% are singletons. There are 14 residues in the CDR3. CDR1 and CDR2 (germline): SEHNR, FQNEAQ (reference sequence). V was clipped by 2 bases and J by 7 bases; unmatched bases: 2. Broader study findings: White British donors predominated, females outnumbered males, and clonal diversity was possibly underestimated. Targeting of unmutated variant regions was reportedly seen in nearly half of spike-specific TCRs.

The sequence was collected from an adult in good health. The V gene is TRBV7-9, the J gene TRBJ1-6, with 7 nucleotides matching TRBD1. The sequenced sample was peripheral blood, obtained on day 0 of AZD1222 vaccination. CDR3 amino acids: CASSLQGENSPLHF. DNA of the CDR3: TGTGCCAGCAGCTTACAGGGGGAAAATTCACCCCTCCACTTT.